The 16 T cell receptor beta chains presented below share a single source sample, sequenced in a study of control samples from healthy donors and cancer patients. Sequencing was performed with immunoSEQ multiplex PCR; in TCRdb, only in-frame clones are kept and a portion is missing. The sample yields 150,000 to 200,000 clones, about 92% seen once. The sequencing sample was made of blood. The receptor set was obtained from a man under 40 in good health.

This clone came up once. The chain recombines TRBV29-1 with TRBJ1-2; TRBD1 agrees at 7 bases. V lost 0 bases and J lost 7; bases outside the gene matches: 11. Per germline, CDR1 SQVTM and CDR2 ANQGSEA. CDR3 size: 15 residues. The CDR3 is CSVEDPKKGAAGYTF. The CDR3 DNA is TGCAGCGTTGAAGATCCCAAAAAGGGGGCGGCTGGCTACACCTTC.

This chain connects TRBV19 to TRBJ2-7, with 12 nucleotides matching TRBD1. Germline V gives CDR1 LNHDA, CDR2 SQIVND (reference sequence). CDR3 length: 16 amino acids. V lost 4 bases and J lost 3; bases outside the gene matches: 7. The CDR3 protein is CASSRGQGASNYEQYF. For the CDR3, the DNA is TGTGCCAGTAGTAGGGGACAGGGGGCGAGTAACTACGAGCAGTACTTC.

This clone was seen just once. The chain carries TRBV27 and TRBJ2-3, with TRBD1 as a possible D gene (6 bases). The CDR3 consists of 16 residues. Germline V gene sequence: CDR1 MNHEY, CDR2 SMNVEV (reference sequence). The V gene lost 3 bases and the J gene lost 2 bases, with 15 bases spanning the gap. CDR3 protein: CASSLWGPTFTDTQYF. CDR3 bases: TGTGCCAGCAGTTTGTGGGGGCCGACCTTCACAGATACGCAGTATTTT.

The rearrangement joins TRBV7-9 to TRBJ2-5; 13 bases map to TRBD2. The length of the CDR3 is 16 residues. The V gene's germline CDR1 is SEHNR and CDR2 FQNEAQ (reference sequence). J lost 4 bases, V lost 4 bases, and 6 bases had no gene match. The CDR3 DNA reads as TGTGCCAGCAGCTCCTGGACTAGCGGGAGTGGAGAGACCCAGTACTTC. This codes for CASSSWTSGSGETQYF.

The rearrangement links TRBV4-3 to TRBJ1-4; TRBD1 matches 8 bases. From germline, CDR1 is LGHNA and CDR2 YSLEER. After removal of 0 bases from V and 1 base from J, the junction contained 4 bases not matched to a gene. This CDR3 has 17 residues. Here the CDR3 DNA reads TGCGCCAGCAGCCAAGAGGGACAGGCTCTAACTAATGAAAAACTGTTTTTT. Translated, it gives CASSQEGQALTNEKLFF.

This chain joins TRBV9 and TRBJ1-3; tentative D call: TRBD1 (5 bases). Germline CDR1 and CDR2: SGDLS and YYNGEE. This CDR3 is built from 17 residues. Trimming cost V 4 bases and J 0 bases, with 17 bases left between them. This chain's CDR3 is CASSPGGGMNSGNTIYF. As DNA, the CDR3 is TGTGCCAGCAGCCCCGGGGGGGGGATGAACTCTGGAAACACCATATATTTT.

Only a few counts were recorded for this clone. The CDR3 DNA reads TGTGCCATCAGTCCGATCAATCAGCCCCAGCATTTT. It encodes CAISPINQPQHF. This chain connects TRBV10-3 to TRBJ1-5; D not certain. The V gene's germline CDR1 is ENHRY and CDR2 SYGVKD. This CDR3 region has 12 residues. Trimming pared 5 bases from V and 3 bases from J, leaving 5 bases between.

The chain is built from TRBV19 and TRBJ1-3, with TRBD1 identical over 8 bases. This CDR3 region has 17 residues. Germline-derived CDR1 and CDR2 are LNHDA and SQIVND (reference sequence). J gave up 4 bases and V 4 bases, and 12 bases lay outside the gene matches. The DNA of the CDR3 is TGTGCCAGTAGTACGTACCTCAGGGGGCTACAAGGAAACACCATATATTTT. Translating it yields CASSTYLRGLQGNTIYF.

The chain joins TRBV29-1 to TRBJ2-3; TRBD2 agrees at 13 bases. Germline assignment: CDR1 SQVTM and CDR2 ANQGSEA. The CDR3 is 15 amino acids. Unmatched junction bases numbered 5, after V lost 8 bases and J lost 0 bases. CDR3 nucleotide sequence: TGCAGCTGGGGACTAGCGGGAACGAGCACAGATACGCAGTATTTT. Amino acid sequence: CSWGLAGTSTDTQYF.

The chain is built from TRBV5-5 and TRBJ2-7; 7 bases map to TRBD1. Germline CDR1 reads SGHKS; CDR2 reads YYEKEE (reference sequence). The CDR3 extends over 14 amino acids. Losses at the gene ends were 4 bases for V and 4 bases for J; bases not matched to a gene: 8. The CDR3 region is CASSLGGPPYEQYF. CDR3 coding DNA: TGTGCCAGCAGCCTAGGGGGCCCCCCTTACGAGCAGTACTTC.

The chain is built from TRBV4-1 and TRBJ2-3; D is ambiguous. With 1 base removed from V and 0 bases from J, the gap between germline ends came to 2 bases. The CDR3 sequence is 13 residues long. Germline lookup yields CDR1 MGHRA and CDR2 YSYEKL. The CDR3 bases are TGCGCCAGCAGCCAAGGGAGCACAGATACGCAGTATTTT. Translated, it gives CASSQGSTDTQYF.

This chain joins TRBV6-2 or TRBV6-3 and TRBJ1-1, with a tentative D call TRBD1 (6 bases). This CDR3 is built from 15 residues. Deletions cut 2 bases from V and 0 bases from J, with 10 bases between. Germline V gives CDR1 MNHEY, CDR2 SVGEGT. This CDR3 reads CASSYVGGLNTEAFF. The CDR3 DNA reads as TGTGCCAGCAGTTACGTTGGGGGCTTGAACACTGAAGCTTTCTTT.

The CDR3 DNA is TGTGCCAGCAGTTCCGGGACACTTCACGGAAATGAGCAGTTCTTC. This encodes CASSSGTLHGNEQFF. The chain joins TRBV2 to TRBJ2-1; TRBD1 might be the D (6 bases). Trimming removed 5 bases at V and 7 bases at J, with 18 bases between. The germline V gene encodes CDR1 SNHLY and CDR2 FYNNEI. This CDR3 is 15 amino acids long.

This clone was detected only once. This chain uses TRBV28 with TRBJ1-1; D ambiguous. V was pared by 5 bases and J by 6 bases, with 16 bases between. Germline assignment: CDR1 MDHEN and CDR2 SYDVKM. The CDR3 loop spans 14 amino acids. Here the CDR3 DNA reads TGTGCCAGCAGTCCGCAGTCTCGCCGGGCTGAAGCTTTCTTT. It translates to CASSPQSRRAEAFF. Together with reference TRBV28 and TRBJ1-1, the CDR3 gives the full variable domain: DVKVTQSSRYLVKRTGEKVFLECVQDMDHENMFWYRQDPGLGLRLIYFSYDVKMKEKGDIPEGYSVSREKKERFSLILESASTNQTSMYLCASSPQSRRAEAFFGQGTRLTVV.

The chain joins TRBV7-9 to TRBJ2-3; TRBD1 matches 8 bases. V was clipped by 5 bases and J by 5 bases; unmatched bases: 6. In germline, CDR1 is SEHNR, CDR2 FQNEAQ (reference sequence). The CDR3 totals 14 residues. CDR3 bases: TGTGCCAGCAGCGAAGGACAGGGTCTAGATACGCAGTATTTT. It codes for CASSEGQGLDTQYF.

This sequence joins TRBV30 and TRBJ2-5, with D tentatively TRBD2 (7 bases). Trimming took off 1 base at V and 2 bases at J, with 14 bases between the two ends. CDR3 length: 15 residues. The V gene's germline CDR1 is GTSNPN and CDR2 SVGIG (reference sequence). CDR3 sequence reads: CAWSAMGGAQETQYF. CDR3 in DNA: TGTGCCTGGAGTGCTATGGGGGGGGCTCAAGAGACCCAGTACTTC.